This note documents a single T cell receptor beta chain sequence. Its target is not known. The data belong to a study of human T cells and chemical hapten exposure. Points from the study as a whole: Expanded TCRs showed more large CDR3 clusters than pre-sensitization or healthy control sets.

The authors' processing: Samples held a median of approximately 96,000 TCRs, range roughly 20,000–750,000. TCRdb reprocessed the RACE reads with MiXCR, giving one entry per CDR3 protein. TCRdb, not the original authors, processed these V and J calls. The table records fewer than 150,000 distinct CDR3 sequences, approximately 15% of them present only once. Time point reported: patch test 1, 2 weeks after DPC sensitization. As for treatment: therapeutic diphenylcyclopropenone sensitization with weekly scalp DPC. In germline, CDR1 is SGHAT, CDR2 FQNNGV. This CDR3 has 16 residues. Trimming removed 5 bases from V and 3 bases from J, with 19 bases in between.

The J gene is TRBJ1-1, the V gene TRBV11-2, with a weak D call TRBD1 (5 bases). The TCR sequence derives from a man aged 18-30 years with alopecia areata. Some clones in this sample may be carry-over from other donors' samples. Sequencing used whole blood, obtained in connection with sensitization to the hapten diphenylcyclopropenone (DPC). CDR3 bases: TGTGCCAGCAGCCCCCGGACCCCGAGGGGTGACACTGAAGCTTTCTTT. The encoded protein is CASSPRTPRGDTEAFF.